A selection of T cell receptor beta chains follows, all from one sample in a study of cytomegalovirus exposure and HLA in healthy donors. Some clones are missing from TCRdb's copy, which holds only in-frame ones; the method was immunoSEQ multiplex PCR. The sample gives about 160,000 clones, around 74% of which show up once; 2% to 2.5% is in the top ten. Specimen: PBMCs. The receptors originated from a female donor in good health and CMV-seronegative. Both conserved end residues are part of each CDR3. A D gene is named only where the DNA matches it firmly. Expanded clones get a size class; other rows say once, few or many, or leave the size out.

TRBJ2-1,-,-,TRBV5-8,CASSVSQRFYNEQFF,TGTGCCAGCAGCGTGAGCCAGCGGTTCTACAATGAGCAGTTCTTC
TRBJ1-5,TRBD1,-,TRBV2,CASSVARGNNQPQHF,TGTGCCAGCTCTGTGGCCAGGGGGAACAATCAGCCCCAGCATTTT
TRBJ1-2,-,-,TRBV5-1,CASSVDSFSYGYTF,TGCGCCAGCAGCGTGGACAGTTTCTCCTATGGCTACACCTTC
TRBJ2-3,-,-,TRBV30,CAWKRPEDTQYF,TGTGCCTGGAAAAGACCGGAGGATACGCAGTATTTT
TRBJ1-1,TRBD1,-,TRBV9,CASSSGQGGQAFF,TGTGCCAGCAGCTCCGGACAGGGGGGACAAGCTTTCTTT
TRBJ1-3,-,-,TRBV27,CASSPVSGNTIYF,TGTGCCAGCAGCCCGGTCTCTGGAAACACCATATATTTT
TRBJ2-1,TRBD2,-,TRBV9,CASSGRLAGHNEQFF,TGTGCCAGCAGCGGACGACTAGCGGGACACAATGAGCAGTTCTTC
TRBJ2-3,-,-,TRBV2,CASSIITADTQYF,TGTGCCAGCAGTATCATCACAGCAGATACGCAGTATTTT
TRBJ2-3,-,few,TRBV5-8,CASSLQWSSASTDTQYF,TGTGCCAGCAGCTTGCAATGGAGTTCCGCTAGCACAGATACGCAGTATTTT
TRBJ1-2,-,-,TRBV2,CASSTPREGFGYTF,TGTGCCAGCAGTACCCCCCGGGAGGGTTTTGGCTACACCTTC
TRBJ1-3,-,-,TRBV21-1,CASAGLRGNSGNTIYF,TGTGCCAGCGCCGGGCTGAGGGGGAACTCTGGAAACACCATATATTTT
TRBJ1-1,-,-,TRBV7-8,CASSLVRGDTEAFF,TGTGCCAGCAGCTTAGTCAGGGGAGACACTGAAGCTTTCTTT
TRBJ2-3,-,-,TRBV6-5,CASSSQPGDTQYF,TGTGCCAGCAGTTCTCAACCGGGGGATACGCAGTATTTT
TRBJ1-2,-,-,TRBV15,CATSLRRDGYGYTF,TGTGCCACCAGCCTTCGGCGGGACGGCTATGGCTACACCTTC
TRBJ1-3,-,-,TRBV5-4,CASSLDPGNTIYF,TGTGCCAGCAGCTTGGATCCGGGAAACACCATATATTTT
TRBJ2-5,-,-,TRBV5-8,CASSPRTGKKETQYF,TGTGCCAGCAGCCCACGGACGGGAAAAAAGGAGACCCAGTACTTC
TRBJ2-7,TRBD1,-,TRBV9,CASSGARDRAYEQYF,TGTGCCAGCAGCGGTGCCCGGGACAGGGCCTACGAGCAGTACTTC
TRBJ1-2,TRBD1,-,TRBV19,CASRQGGIYGYTF,TGTGCCAGCAGACAGGGGGGGATCTATGGCTACACCTTC